These 2 T cell receptor beta chains were all obtained from the same sample, sequenced in a study of control samples from healthy donors and cancer patients. Only in-frame clones appear in the TCRdb table, and some are missing; sequencing was by immunoSEQ multiplex PCR. The sample holds tens of thousands of clones, 70% to 90% seen once. The source material was PBMCs. These receptors were taken from a woman aged 35 to 49 with lung cancer.

This CDR3 reads CASSLSRTGASYEQYF. CDR3 bases: TGTGCCAGCAGTTTATCGAGGACAGGGGCCTCCTACGAGCAGTACTTC. This sequence joins TRBV27 and TRBJ2-7; 9 bases agree with TRBD1. The V gene's germline CDR1 is MNHEY and CDR2 SMNVEV (reference sequence). This CDR3 region has 16 residues. J lost 0 bases, V lost 0 bases, and 3 bases had no gene match.

CDR3 loop: CASSLWGEGEAFF. CDR3 bases: TGTGCCAGCAGTTTATGGGGCGAGGGAGAAGCTTTCTTT. The chain links TRBV27 to TRBJ1-1, with D maybe TRBD1 (5 bases). Germline V lookup: CDR1 MNHEY, CDR2 SMNVEV (reference sequence). Trimming removed 1 base at V and 8 bases at J, with 11 bases between. This CDR3 contains 13 residues.